A selection of T cell receptor beta chains follows, all from one sample in a study of blood T cell repertoires in COVID-19. Clones were read by immunoSEQ multiplex PCR, and TCRdb kept only the in-frame ones, dropping some. The sample records some 210,000 clones, approximately 84% being singletons. Sequenced sample: peripheral blood. The receptors shown here come from a woman aged 70-85 years with active or convalescent COVID-19. The CDR3 runs from the conserved cysteine through the conserved F or W. The D gene is left open where the match is weak. Size is omitted from some rows. Given values are once, few, many or a class for expanded clones.

D gene	V gene	J gene	clone size	CDR3 DNA	CDR3 protein
TRBD1	TRBV5-1	TRBJ1-2	-	TGCGCCAGCAGCTTGTCGACAGGGCGCGGGCATGGCTACACCTTC	CASSLSTGRGHGYTF
-	TRBV3-1/TRBV3-2	TRBJ2-5	-	TGTGCCAGCAGCCAGCGAGGGAGTTCAGAGACCCAGTACTTC	CASSQRGSSETQYF
-	TRBV7-9	TRBJ2-2	once	TGTGCCAGCATCTCAGGGGATTACGGGGAGCTGTTTTTT	CASISGDYGELFF
-	TRBV19	TRBJ2-6	-	TGTGCCAGTGCGACAGGATCCGGGGCCAACGTCCTGACTTTC	CASATGSGANVLTF
-	TRBV5-1	TRBJ1-2	-	TGCGCCAGCAGCTTGAGTTATTACTCTGGCTACACCTTC	CASSLSYYSGYTF
-	TRBV11-1	TRBJ2-2	-	TGTGCCAGCAGCTTAGGAAGGACAGACAACACCGGGGAGCTGTTTTTT	CASSLGRTDNTGELFF
TRBD2	TRBV25-1	TRBJ2-2	-	TGTGCCAGCGGAGGACTAGCGGAAAACACCGGGGAGCTGTTTTTT	CASGGLAENTGELFF
-	TRBV5-1	TRBJ2-7	-	TGCGCCAGCAGGGCAGGGGGGACCGAGCAGTACTTC	CASRAGGTEQYF
-	TRBV19	TRBJ1-2	-	TGTGCCAGTAGCCCCCTGACAGCCCTAACAAACTATGGCTACACCTTC	CASSPLTALTNYGYTF
TRBD2	TRBV5-1	TRBJ2-3	few	TGCGCCAGCAGCCCAAGCGGGAGGACAGATACGCAGTATTTT	CASSPSGRTDTQYF
-	TRBV7-2	TRBJ2-5	-	TGTGCCAGCAGCTCCCAGAGGGGACTCCCCTCTCAGACCCAGTACTTC	CASSSQRGLPSQTQYF
-	TRBV19	TRBJ1-1	-	TGTGCCAGTAGTCCCCCGTTGAGAGTGAACACTGAAGCTTTCTTT	CASSPPLRVNTEAFF
-	TRBV4-1	TRBJ2-1	-	TGCGCCAGCAGCCAAGATGCCCGGTCCTACAATGAGCAGTTCTTC	CASSQDARSYNEQFF
TRBD1	TRBV6-5	TRBJ2-1	-	TGTGCCAGCACCCGGACAGGAGACAATGAGCAGTTCTTC	CASTRTGDNEQFF
-	TRBV5-1	TRBJ2-5	-	TGCGCCAGCAGCCCCACGCCCGGGACATTGGTTGAGACCCAGTACTTC	CASSPTPGTLVETQYF
-	TRBV3-1/TRBV3-2	TRBJ2-1	-	TGTGCCAGCAGCCCGCAAGGACAGATATACAATGAGCAGTTCTTC	CASSPQGQIYNEQFF